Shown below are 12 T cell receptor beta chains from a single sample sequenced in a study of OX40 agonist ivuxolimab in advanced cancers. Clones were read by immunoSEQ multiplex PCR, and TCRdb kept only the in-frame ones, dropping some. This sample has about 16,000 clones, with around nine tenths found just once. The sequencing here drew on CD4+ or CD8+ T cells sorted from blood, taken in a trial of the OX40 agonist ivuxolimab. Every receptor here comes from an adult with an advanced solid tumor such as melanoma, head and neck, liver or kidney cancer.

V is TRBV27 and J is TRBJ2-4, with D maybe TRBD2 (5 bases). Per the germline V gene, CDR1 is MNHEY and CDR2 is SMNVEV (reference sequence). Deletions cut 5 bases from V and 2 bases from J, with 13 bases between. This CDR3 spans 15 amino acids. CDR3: CASSTRTGSKNIQYF. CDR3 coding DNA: TGTGCCAGCAGTACCAGGACTGGTTCCAAAAACATTCAGTACTTC.

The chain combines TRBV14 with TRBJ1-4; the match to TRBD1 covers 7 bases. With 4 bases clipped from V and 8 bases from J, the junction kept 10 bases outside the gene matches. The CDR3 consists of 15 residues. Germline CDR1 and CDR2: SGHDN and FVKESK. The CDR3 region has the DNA TGTGCCAGCAGCCGCTTAACAGGGGCAGGGGAAAAACTGTTTTTT. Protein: CASSRLTGAGEKLFF.

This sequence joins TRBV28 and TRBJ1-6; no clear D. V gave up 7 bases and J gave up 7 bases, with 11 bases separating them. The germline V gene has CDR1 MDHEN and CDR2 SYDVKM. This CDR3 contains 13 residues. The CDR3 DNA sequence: TGTGCCAGCATTCCGGGCCTGAATTCACCCCTCCACTTT. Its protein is CASIPGLNSPLHF. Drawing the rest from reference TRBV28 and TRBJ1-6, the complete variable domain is DVKVTQSSRYLVKRTGEKVFLECVQDMDHENMFWYRQDPGLGLRLIYFSYDVKMKEKGDIPEGYSVSREKKERFSLILESASTNQTSMYLCASIPGLNSPLHFGNGTRLTVT.

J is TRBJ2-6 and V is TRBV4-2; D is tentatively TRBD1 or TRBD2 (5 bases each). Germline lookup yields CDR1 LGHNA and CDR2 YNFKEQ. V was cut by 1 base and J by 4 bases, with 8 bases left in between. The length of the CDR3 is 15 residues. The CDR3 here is CASSQGGSGANVLTF. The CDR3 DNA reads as TGTGCCAGCAGCCAAGGGGGGTCGGGGGCCAACGTCCTGACTTTC.

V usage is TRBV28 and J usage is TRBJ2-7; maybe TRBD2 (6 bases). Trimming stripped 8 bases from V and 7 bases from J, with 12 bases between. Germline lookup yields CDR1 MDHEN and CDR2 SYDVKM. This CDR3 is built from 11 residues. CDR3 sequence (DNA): TGTGCCAGCGGGGGGATCGGGGAGCAGTACTTC. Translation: CASGGIGEQYF.

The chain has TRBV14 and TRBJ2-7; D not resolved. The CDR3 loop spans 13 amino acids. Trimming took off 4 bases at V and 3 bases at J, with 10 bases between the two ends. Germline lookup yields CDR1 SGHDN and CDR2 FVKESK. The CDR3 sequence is CASSPLLGYEQYF. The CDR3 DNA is TGTGCCAGCAGCCCTTTACTCGGCTACGAGCAGTACTTC.

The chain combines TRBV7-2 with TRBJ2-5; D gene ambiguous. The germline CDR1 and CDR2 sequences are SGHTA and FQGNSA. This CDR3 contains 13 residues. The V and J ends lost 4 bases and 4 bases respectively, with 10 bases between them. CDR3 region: CASSSQFRETQYF. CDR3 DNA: TGTGCCAGCAGCTCTCAATTTCGAGAGACCCAGTACTTC.

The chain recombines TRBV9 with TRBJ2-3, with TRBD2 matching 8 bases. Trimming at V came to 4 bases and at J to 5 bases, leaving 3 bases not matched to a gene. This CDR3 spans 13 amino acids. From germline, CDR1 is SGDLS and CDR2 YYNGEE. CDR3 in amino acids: CASSLRGGDTQYF. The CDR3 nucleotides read TGTGCCAGCAGCCTCCGGGGGGGAGATACGCAGTATTTT.

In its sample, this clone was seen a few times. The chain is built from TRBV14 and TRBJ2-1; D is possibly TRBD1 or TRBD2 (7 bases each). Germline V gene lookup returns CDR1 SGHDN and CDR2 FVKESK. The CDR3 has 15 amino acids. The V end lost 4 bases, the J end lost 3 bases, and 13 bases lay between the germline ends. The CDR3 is CASSRQGGYYNEQFF. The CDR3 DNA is TGTGCCAGCAGCCGACAGGGAGGGTACTACAATGAGCAGTTCTTC.

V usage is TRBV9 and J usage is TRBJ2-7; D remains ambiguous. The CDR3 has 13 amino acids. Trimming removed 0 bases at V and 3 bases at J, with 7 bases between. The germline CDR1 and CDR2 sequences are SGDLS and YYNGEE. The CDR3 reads CASSVGANYEQYF. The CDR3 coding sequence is TGTGCCAGCAGCGTAGGAGCTAACTACGAGCAGTACTTC.

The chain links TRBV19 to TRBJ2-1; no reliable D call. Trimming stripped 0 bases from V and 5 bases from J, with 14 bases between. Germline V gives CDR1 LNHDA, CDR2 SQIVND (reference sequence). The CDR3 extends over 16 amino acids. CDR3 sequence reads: CASSIDTVAAHNEQFF. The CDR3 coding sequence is TGTGCCAGTAGTATAGATACGGTCGCTGCACACAATGAGCAGTTCTTC.

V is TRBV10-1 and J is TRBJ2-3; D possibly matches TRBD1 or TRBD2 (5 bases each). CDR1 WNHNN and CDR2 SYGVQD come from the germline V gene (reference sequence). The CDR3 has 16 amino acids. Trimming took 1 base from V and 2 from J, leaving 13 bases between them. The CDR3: CASSELGESFTDTQYF. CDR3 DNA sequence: TGCGCCAGCAGTGAGTTGGGGGAGTCATTCACAGATACGCAGTATTTT.